The rows below give T cell receptor beta chains drawn from one sample of a study of cytomegalovirus exposure and HLA in healthy donors. The data were produced by immunoSEQ multiplex PCR, yet TCRdb's version contains in-frame clones alone and is incomplete. The data hold roughly 220,000 clones, with more than 60% observed a single time. The material sequenced was PBMCs. The receptors were sampled from a man aged 50 to 59 in good health and CMV-seronegative. Both conserved end residues are part of each CDR3. The order of the fields is clone size, J gene, D gene, V gene, CDR3 protein, CDR3 DNA. The D gene is left open where the match is weak. Rows give clone size only sometimes, using once, few, many, or a class for an expanded clone.

.,TRBJ2-1,TRBD2,TRBV5-8,CASSFASGRYNEQFF,TGTGCCAGCAGCTTTGCTAGCGGGAGATACAATGAGCAGTTCTTC
.,TRBJ1-1,.,TRBV28,CASGGRTEAFF,TGTGCCAGCGGAGGGAGGACTGAAGCTTTCTTT
.,TRBJ2-7,.,TRBV27,CASQRQVGYEQYF,TGTGCCAGCCAGCGACAGGTGGGCTACGAGCAGTACTTC
.,TRBJ2-2,.,TRBV2,CASRLRNTGELFF,TGTGCCAGCAGACTGAGGAACACCGGGGAGCTGTTTTTT
.,TRBJ2-2,.,TRBV25-1,CASSLTGELFF,TGTGCCAGCAGTCTTACCGGGGAGCTGTTTTTT
.,TRBJ2-3,.,TRBV9,CASSVARNSGAYTDTQYF,TGTGCCAGCAGCGTAGCTCGTAATAGCGGAGCTTACACAGATACGCAGTATTTT
.,TRBJ2-7,TRBD1,TRBV5-5,CASSPWARTGGREQYF,TGTGCCAGCAGCCCCTGGGCCAGGACAGGGGGACGAGAGCAGTACTTC
.,TRBJ1-5,.,TRBV5-6,CASSKKGELQPQHF,TGTGCCAGCAGCAAGAAGGGGGAACTACAGCCCCAGCATTTT
.,TRBJ1-1,.,TRBV7-2,CASSLGGPNTEAFF,TGTGCCAGCAGCTTGGGGGGGCCTAACACTGAAGCTTTCTTT
.,TRBJ2-7,TRBD1,TRBV27,CASSFGTGAGEQYF,TGTGCCAGCAGTTTTGGGACAGGGGCCGGAGAGCAGTACTTC
.,TRBJ1-1,.,TRBV5-4,CASKRGGDVNTEAFF,TGTGCCAGTAAGCGGGGAGGAGACGTGAACACTGAAGCTTTCTTT
.,TRBJ2-1,TRBD2,TRBV4-1,CASSQDRGLAGLYNEQFF,TGCGCCAGCAGCCAAGATCGAGGACTAGCGGGACTATACAATGAGCAGTTCTTC
few,TRBJ2-3,TRBD2,TRBV7-7,CASSPIPGGGTDTQYF,TGTGCTAGCAGCCCCATCCCTGGGGGGGGCACAGATACGCAGTATTTT
.,TRBJ2-5,.,TRBV18,CASSSPTGPETQYF,TGTGCCAGCTCATCCCCGACAGGTCCAGAGACCCAGTACTTC
few,TRBJ2-7,.,TRBV5-1,CASSHSGSSYEQYF,TGCGCCAGCAGCCATTCCGGGAGCTCCTACGAGCAGTACTTC
.,TRBJ2-1,.,TRBV30,CAWDDRTYNEQFF,TGTGCCTGGGATGACAGGACCTACAATGAGCAGTTCTTC
once,TRBJ1-2,.,TRBV28,CASSPGVRGNYGYTF,TGTGCCAGCAGCCCGGGGGTGCGGGGGAACTATGGCTACACCTTC
.,TRBJ2-1,TRBD2,TRBV28,CASSFGRAYNEQFF,TGTGCCAGCAGTTTTGGGAGGGCCTACAATGAGCAGTTCTTC
.,TRBJ2-7,TRBD2,TRBV9,CASSVGLATLDEQYF,TGTGCCAGCAGCGTAGGACTAGCGACACTCGACGAGCAGTACTTC
few,TRBJ1-1,.,TRBV28,CASSLLAGNTEAFF,TGTGCCAGCAGTTTATTGGCGGGGAACACTGAAGCTTTCTTT